This TCR beta chain was identified during a study of control samples from healthy donors and cancer patients (TCRdb year 2020). The cysteine opens and the phenylalanine closes a CDR3 of 13 amino acids. Only the CDR3 DNA is retained, 39 bases long and in frame from the first base. According to the germline V gene, CDR1 reads LGHNA and CDR2 reads YNFKEQ. At the junction V is shortened by 4 bases and J by 7 bases, with 14 bases in between. Comment on this clone: Its antigen specificity is not known. No much larger clone exists at a distance of one base, and base qualities are not known.

The receptor library was made with the immunoSEQ multiplex PCR assay. TCRdb holds this immuneACCESS table with in-frame rearrangements only. Some clones are missing; in checked studies, unresolved V genes explain under half, and the rest has no known cause. The sample includes 150,000 to 200,000 clones, with around 90% observed a single time. Of the sample, approximately 12% falls within the top ten clones. The receptor was isolated from a man aged 25-45 years in good health. Sequences were obtained from blood. This chain is built from TRBV4-2 and TRBJ2-7; the D call could be TRBD1 or TRBD2, with each sharing 5 bases. The DNA reads TGTGCCAGCAGCCCCCCGAGGGGCCGGGAGCAGTACTTC. This is translated as CASSPPRGREQYF.